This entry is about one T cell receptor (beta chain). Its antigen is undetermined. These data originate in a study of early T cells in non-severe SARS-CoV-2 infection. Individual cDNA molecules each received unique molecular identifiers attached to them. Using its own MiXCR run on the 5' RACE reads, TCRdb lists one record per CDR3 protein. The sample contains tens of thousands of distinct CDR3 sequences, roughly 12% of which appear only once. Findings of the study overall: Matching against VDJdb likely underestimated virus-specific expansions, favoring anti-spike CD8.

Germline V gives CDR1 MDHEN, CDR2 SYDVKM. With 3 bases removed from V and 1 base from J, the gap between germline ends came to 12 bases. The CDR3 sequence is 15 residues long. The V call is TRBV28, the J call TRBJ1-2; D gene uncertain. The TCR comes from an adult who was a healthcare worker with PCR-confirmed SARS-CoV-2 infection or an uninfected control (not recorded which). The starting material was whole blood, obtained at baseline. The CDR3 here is CASSFGQEINYGYTF. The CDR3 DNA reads TGTGCCAGCAGTTTTGGGCAGGAAATTAACTATGGCTACACCTTC.